The text below deals with one TCR beta chain. This sample was included in a study of cytomegalovirus exposure and HLA in healthy donors. A multiplex PCR was run with 60 Vbeta primers and 13 Jbeta primers. Profiled with immunoSEQ multiplex PCR; TCRdb holds only in-frame clones, not every one. Of some 150,000 clones listed, 60% to 85% are singletons. The CDR3 extends over 13 amino acids. CDR1 is SGHNT and CDR2 is YYREEE in the germline V gene (reference sequence). The trim removed 6 bases at V and 4 bases at J, leaving 4 bases unmatched. This clonotype was sampled from a female donor in good health and CMV-seropositive. The rearrangement joins TRBV5-4 to TRBJ2-1; 7 bases are a match to TRBD2. The sample taken for sequencing was PBMCs. The CDR3 sequence is CASIGGGYNEQFF. The CDR3 DNA is TGTGCCAGCATAGGCGGGGGATACAATGAGCAGTTCTTC.